This T cell receptor beta chain originates from a study of shared clonotypes between healthy human individuals. Repertoires were generated with immunoSEQ multiplex PCR, while TCRdb's copy carries only in-frame clones and drops some. Found here are millions of clones, 85% to 95% of them singletons; the top ten hold over 1.5%. Study results and limitations: Sampling covered nothing but blood. Tissue TCR repertoires likely differ from those found in blood. The study drew on few donors, limiting represented genetic and exposure-history diversity. Clonotype sharing among donors was thought likely to change with sequencing depth. Between a handful of donors, naive CD4 clonotypes were shared at a level of about 5%.

Germline trimming cut 1 base from V and 5 bases from J; bases unmatched to any gene: 7. This CDR3 contains 16 residues. CDR1 is MNHEY and CDR2 is SMNVEV in the germline V gene (reference sequence). CD45RO-negative CD8 cells positively selected for CCR7 made up the naive population, which excluded terminally differentiated effector memory CD45RA+ cells. Concerning this clone itself: No antigen is known for it.

The sequenced sample was naive CD8+ T cells from PBMCs. This clonotype was sampled from a man aged 18-30 years in good health. Some clones in this sample may be carry-over from other donors' samples. This chain uses TRBV27 with TRBJ2-7; 11 bases match TRBD2. CDR3 nucleotides: TGTGCCAGCAGTTTATATCTAGCGGGAGGTTGGAACGAGCAGTACTTC. Encoded protein: CASSLYLAGGWNEQYF.